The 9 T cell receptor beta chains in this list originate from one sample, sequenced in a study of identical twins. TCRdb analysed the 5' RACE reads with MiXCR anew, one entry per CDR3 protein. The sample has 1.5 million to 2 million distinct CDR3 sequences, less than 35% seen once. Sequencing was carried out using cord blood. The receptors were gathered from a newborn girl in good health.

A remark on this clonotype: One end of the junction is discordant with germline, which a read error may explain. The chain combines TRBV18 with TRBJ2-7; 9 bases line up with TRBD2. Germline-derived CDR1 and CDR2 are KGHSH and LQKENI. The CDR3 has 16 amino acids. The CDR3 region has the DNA TGTGCCAGCTCCCCACTAGCGGGCTCCGCGACCTACGAGCAGTACTTC. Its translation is CASSPLAGSATYEQYF.

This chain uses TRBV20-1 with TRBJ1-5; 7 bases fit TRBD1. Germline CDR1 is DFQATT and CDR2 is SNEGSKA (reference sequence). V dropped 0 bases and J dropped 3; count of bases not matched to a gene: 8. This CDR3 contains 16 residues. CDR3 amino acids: CSARDAAGGHNQPQHF. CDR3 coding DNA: TGCAGTGCTAGAGATGCGGCAGGGGGGCACAATCAGCCCCAGCATTTT.

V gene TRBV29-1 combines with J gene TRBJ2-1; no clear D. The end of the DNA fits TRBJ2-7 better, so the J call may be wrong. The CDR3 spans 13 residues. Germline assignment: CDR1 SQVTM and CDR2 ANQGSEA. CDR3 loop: CSVETYSYNEQYF. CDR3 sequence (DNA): TGCAGCGTCGAAACTTACTCCTACAATGAGCAGTACTTC.

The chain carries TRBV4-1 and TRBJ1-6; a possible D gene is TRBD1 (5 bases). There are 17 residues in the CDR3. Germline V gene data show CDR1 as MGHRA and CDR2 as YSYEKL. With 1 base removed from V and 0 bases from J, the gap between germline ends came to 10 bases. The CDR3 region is CASSQGDPSSYNSPLHF. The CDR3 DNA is TGCGCCAGCAGCCAAGGGGACCCGAGCTCCTATAATTCACCCCTCCACTTT.

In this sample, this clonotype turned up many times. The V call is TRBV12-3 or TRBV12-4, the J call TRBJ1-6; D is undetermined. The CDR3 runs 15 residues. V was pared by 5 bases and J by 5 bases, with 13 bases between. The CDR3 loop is CASSPSGGDNSPLHF. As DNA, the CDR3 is TGTGCCAGCAGTCCTTCAGGCGGGGATAATTCACCCCTCCACTTT.

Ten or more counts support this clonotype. CDR3 sequence (DNA): TGTGCCAGCAGCGGAGGACTAGCGGCCTACAATGAGCAGTTCTTC. Encoded protein: CASSGGLAAYNEQFF. The chain employs TRBV9 and TRBJ2-1; 10 bases line up with TRBD2. Germline V gives CDR1 SGDLS, CDR2 YYNGEE. This CDR3 is 15 amino acids long. Unmatched junction bases numbered 2, after V lost 3 bases and J lost 2 bases.

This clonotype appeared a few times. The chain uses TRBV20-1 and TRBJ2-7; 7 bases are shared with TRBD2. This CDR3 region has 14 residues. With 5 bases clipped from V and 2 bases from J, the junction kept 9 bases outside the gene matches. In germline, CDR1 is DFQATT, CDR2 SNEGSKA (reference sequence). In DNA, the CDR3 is TGCAGTGCTCTCGATGGGGGAGGGGCCTACGAGCAGTACTTC. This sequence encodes CSALDGGGAYEQYF.

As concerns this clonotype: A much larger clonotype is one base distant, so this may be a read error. CDR3 region: CSVGPRTGSHEQYF. The CDR3 region has the DNA TGCAGCGTTGGCCCGCGGACAGGTAGCCACGAGCAGTACTTC. The chain has TRBV29-1 and TRBJ2-7, with 7 bases aligning to TRBD1. CDR1 and CDR2 from the germline V gene are SQVTM and ANQGSEA. The CDR3 has 14 residues. The J segment lost 5 bases and the V segment lost 4 bases, leaving 11 bases of the junction unmatched.

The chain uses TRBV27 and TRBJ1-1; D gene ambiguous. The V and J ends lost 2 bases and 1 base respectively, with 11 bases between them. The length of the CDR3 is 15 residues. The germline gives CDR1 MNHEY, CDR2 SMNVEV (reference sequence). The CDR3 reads CASSLLGVGNTEAFF. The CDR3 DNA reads TGTGCCAGCAGTTTACTGGGAGTGGGGAACACTGAAGCTTTCTTT.